A single sample is the source of the 2 T cell receptor beta chains below, sequenced in a study of blood T cell repertoires in COVID-19. Here immunoSEQ multiplex PCR was the method, and the copy in TCRdb shows in-frame clones only, minus some. This repertoire shows under 300,000 clones, about 70% found once; its top ten account for about 3.5%. Sequenced: peripheral blood. The receptors derive from a woman of 80 years or more with acute or convalescent COVID-19.

The chain is built from TRBV6-5 and TRBJ1-2; 10 bases are shared with TRBD1. CDR1 is MNHEY and CDR2 is SVGAGI in the germline V gene. V shed 7 bases, J shed 6 bases, and the junction held 14 bases outside the gene matches. The CDR3 consists of 16 residues. The DNA for the CDR3 is TGTGCCAGCACTTATGCAAAGCCGGGACAGGGGCATGGCTACACCTTC. Its protein product is CASTYAKPGQGHGYTF.

In its sample, this clone was seen once. V and J are TRBV5-4 and TRBJ1-2; 12 nucleotides align to TRBD1. V lost 4 bases and J lost 7; bases outside the gene matches: 8. CDR3 size: 15 residues. Germline values: CDR1 SGHNT, CDR2 YYREEE (reference sequence). This chain's CDR3 is CASSQRDRGLIGYTF. The CDR3 nucleotides read TGTGCCAGCAGCCAGCGGGACAGGGGGCTTATTGGCTACACCTTC.